Below, 24 T cell receptor beta chains from the same sample are listed, as sequenced in a study of cytomegalovirus exposure and HLA in healthy donors. The PCR used 60 Vbeta and 13 Jbeta primers. The data were produced by immunoSEQ multiplex PCR, yet TCRdb's version contains in-frame clones alone and is incomplete. The profile covers 120,000 to 150,000 clones, with 70% to 80% appearing a single time and approximately 4% taken by the ten largest. Sequencing was done on a sample of PBMCs. These TCRs come from a man younger than 35 in good health and CMV-seronegative.

The chain has TRBV7-9 and TRBJ1-2, with 7 bases matching TRBD1. The CDR3 loop spans 15 amino acids. The ends lost 4 bases at V and 4 bases at J; junction bases unmatched: 9. Looked up from germline, CDR1 is SEHNR and CDR2 is FQNEAQ (reference sequence). CDR3: CASSSPSTGSYGYTF. The CDR3 DNA reads as TGTGCCAGCAGCTCCCCCTCGACAGGGTCCTATGGCTACACCTTC.

This chain connects TRBV4-1 to TRBJ2-2; 7 bases fit TRBD2. This CDR3 region has 16 residues. V shed 1 base, J shed 3 bases, and the junction held 5 bases outside the gene matches. Per the germline V gene, CDR1 is MGHRA and CDR2 is YSYEKL. The CDR3 loop is CASSQVASGYTGELFF. The CDR3 bases are TGCGCCAGCAGCCAAGTGGCTAGCGGTTACACCGGGGAGCTGTTTTTT.

J is TRBJ2-3 and V is TRBV5-1, with 14 positions matching TRBD2. CDR3 length: 15 amino acids. Germline V gene sequence: CDR1 SGHRS, CDR2 YFSETQ. V shed 3 bases and J 4 bases; nucleotides not matched to a gene: 1. This CDR3 is CASSSTSGRADTQYF. The CDR3 coding sequence is TGCGCCAGCAGCTCGACTAGCGGGAGGGCAGATACGCAGTATTTT.

The chain is built from TRBV27 and TRBJ1-5; TRBD1 matches at 8 bases. Trimming removed 2 bases from V and 4 bases from J; junction bases left unmatched: 7. The CDR3 is 16 amino acids. The germline V gene encodes CDR1 MNHEY and CDR2 SMNVEV (reference sequence). CDR3 sequence: CASSLRVGQANQPQHF. CDR3 sequence (DNA): TGTGCCAGCAGTTTAAGGGTGGGACAGGCTAATCAGCCCCAGCATTTT.

This clone was seen a handful of times. In nucleotides, the CDR3 is TGTGCCAGCAGCTTTGTTGCTAGCGGGGGGGCTGGCGAGACCCAGTACTTC. Amino acids: CASSFVASGGAGETQYF. The chain carries TRBV13 and TRBJ2-5; TRBD2 matches at 12 bases. The V gene end was trimmed by 3 bases and the J gene end by 5 bases; junction bases not matched to a gene: 10. This CDR3 is 17 amino acids long. CDR1 is PRHDT and CDR2 is FYEKMQ in the germline V gene (reference sequence).

V and J are TRBV28 and TRBJ1-6; 10 bases line up with TRBD1. The CDR3 consists of 15 residues. CDR1 is MDHEN and CDR2 is SYDVKM in the germline V gene. J lost 9 bases, V lost 5 bases, and 7 bases had no gene match. In DNA form, the CDR3 reads TGTGCCAGCAGTACCTCCGGGACAGGGGCTTCACCCCTCCACTTT. Protein product: CASSTSGTGASPLHF.

The chain joins TRBV19 to TRBJ2-1; 10 positions agree with TRBD2. With 3 bases clipped from V and 8 bases from J, the junction kept 10 bases outside the gene matches. The CDR3 has 16 residues. Germline-derived CDR1 and CDR2 are LNHDA and SQIVND (reference sequence). CDR3 nucleotides: TGTGCCAGTAGTATTCCGGCTAGCGGGGGTTCTGATGAGCAGTTCTTC. Residues: CASSIPASGGSDEQFF. The full variable domain, with the rest looked up from reference TRBV19 and TRBJ2-1, is DGGITQSPKYLFRKEGQNVTLSCEQNLNHDAMYWYRQDPGQGLRLIYYSQIVNDFQKGDIAEGYSVSREKKESFPLTVTSAQKNPTAFYLCASSIPASGGSDEQFFGPGTRLTVL.

The chain employs TRBV23-1 and TRBJ2-5; 9 positions agree with TRBD1. Being an ORF, TRBV23-1 has a function that is uncertain. This CDR3 contains 20 residues. Losses at the gene ends were 3 bases for V and 5 bases for J; bases not matched to a gene: 22. CDR3 nucleotide sequence: TGCGCCAGCAGTCACCATGACGGGGGCGGACAGGGGTCTGCGTCGGAGACCCAGTACTTC. This sequence encodes CASSHHDGGGQGSASETQYF.

This chain connects TRBV25-1 to TRBJ1-1, with D possibly matching TRBD1 (5 bases). V shed 6 bases and J shed 4 bases, with 12 bases lying between them. Germline loops: CDR1 MGHDK, CDR2 SYGVNS. The CDR3 totals 13 residues. CDR3: CASSEPRVTEAFF. The CDR3 nucleotides read TGTGCCAGCAGCGAACCCAGGGTCACTGAAGCTTTCTTT.

Here the CDR3 reads CASSPTGGLKPQHF. CDR3 coding DNA: TGTGCCAGTAGTCCGACAGGGGGTTTGAAGCCCCAGCATTTT. The chain carries TRBV19 and TRBJ1-5, with TRBD1 matching 9 bases. Germline lookup yields CDR1 LNHDA and CDR2 SQIVND (reference sequence). This CDR3 contains 14 residues. V gave up 5 bases and J gave up 8 bases; unmatched junction bases: 7.

Here the CDR3 reads CASSSIAGEDTQYF. The CDR3 DNA reads TGCGCCAGCAGCAGTATAGCGGGAGAGGATACGCAGTATTTT. The rearrangement links TRBV5-1 to TRBJ2-3; 9 positions match TRBD2. This CDR3 region has 14 residues. The germline V gene has CDR1 SGHRS and CDR2 YFSETQ. V lost 4 bases to trimming and J lost 6 bases; unmatched junction nucleotides: 6.

This clone was detected only a few times. J is TRBJ2-7 and V is TRBV4-1; 14 bases align to TRBD2. The CDR3 extends over 16 amino acids. Unmatched junction bases numbered 5, after V lost 2 bases and J lost 5 bases. The germline V gene has CDR1 MGHRA and CDR2 YSYEKL. The CDR3 sequence is CASSQSTSGRAHEQYF. In nucleotides, the CDR3 is TGCGCCAGCAGCCAATCGACTAGCGGGAGGGCGCACGAGCAGTACTTC.

The CDR3 DNA is TGTGCCATCAGTGAAACAGGGGGGGACACTGAAGCTTTCTTT. Protein: CAISETGGDTEAFF. The rearrangement joins TRBV10-3 to TRBJ1-1; 8 bases match TRBD1. The length of the CDR3 is 14 residues. V was pared by 3 bases and J by 3 bases, with 3 bases of the junction left unmatched. CDR1 is ENHRY and CDR2 is SYGVKD in the germline V gene.

J is TRBJ1-1 and V is TRBV7-3; 9 bases align to TRBD1. The junction had 4 bases not matched to a gene; V was cut back by 5 bases and J by 0 bases. CDR3 size: 15 residues. The germline CDR1 and CDR2 sequences are SGHTA and FQGTGA. CDR3 sequence (DNA): TGTGCCAGCAGCACACAGGGGGCCCTGAACACTGAAGCTTTCTTT. It codes for CASSTQGALNTEAFF.

The genes are TRBV14 and TRBJ2-1, with 9 positions matching TRBD2. The V gene end was trimmed by 3 bases and the J gene end by 7 bases; junction bases not matched to a gene: 1. Germline CDR1 reads SGHDN; CDR2 reads FVKESK. This CDR3 spans 13 amino acids. The CDR3 nucleotides are TGTGCCAGCAGCCATAGCGGGGGAAATGAGCAGTTCTTC. This translates into CASSHSGGNEQFF.

J is TRBJ2-7 and V is TRBV11-3; 10 bases are a match to TRBD2. The CDR3 has 17 residues. CDR1 SGHNT and CDR2 YENEEA come from the germline V gene. Trimming removed 2 bases from V and 2 bases from J; junction bases left unmatched: 9. In DNA form, the CDR3 reads TGTGCCAGCAGCTTATCGTTCGGAGCGGGAGGGACCTACGAGCAGTACTTC. It specifies CASSLSFGAGGTYEQYF. The variable domain in full, with the rest retrieved from reference TRBV11-3 and TRBJ2-7, is EAGVVQSPRYKIIEKKQPVAFWCNPISGHNTLYWYLQNLGQGPELLIRYENEEAVDDSQLPKDRFSAERLKGVDSTLKIQPAELGDSAVYLCASSLSFGAGGTYEQYFGPGTRLTVT.

This chain connects TRBV7-2 to TRBJ2-3; 9 bases are shared with TRBD2. The V gene's germline CDR1 is SGHTA and CDR2 FQGNSA. This CDR3 comprises 16 residues. V lost 1 base to trimming and J lost 2 bases; unmatched junction nucleotides: 4. The CDR3 region is CASSLGGGRATDTQYF. The CDR3 DNA follows: TGTGCCAGCAGCTTAGGGGGCGGGAGGGCCACAGATACGCAGTATTTT.

J is TRBJ2-7 and V is TRBV19; 11 positions agree with TRBD2. The J segment lost 7 bases and the V segment lost 3 bases, leaving 14 bases of the junction unmatched. The CDR3 consists of 17 residues. In germline, CDR1 is LNHDA, CDR2 SQIVND (reference sequence). The CDR3 loop reads CASSIPLVLAGVGEQYF. The CDR3 coding sequence is TGTGCCAGTAGTATTCCCCTTGTACTAGCGGGGGTAGGTGAGCAGTACTTC.

The chain carries TRBV6-5 and TRBJ1-4, with no clear D. This CDR3 is built from 16 residues. The germline gives CDR1 MNHEY, CDR2 SVGAGI. V was shortened by 2 bases and J by 2 bases, with 12 bases between the two germline ends. This CDR3 reads CASSYLTGNTNEKLFF. CDR3 DNA sequence: TGTGCCAGCAGTTACCTTACGGGGAATACTAATGAAAAACTGTTTTTT.

This chain connects TRBV6-5 to TRBJ1-4; tentative D call: TRBD1 (6 bases). Trimming removed 7 bases from V and 6 bases from J, with 12 bases in between. Germline V lookup: CDR1 MNHEY, CDR2 SVGAGI. The CDR3 has 13 amino acids. DNA for the CDR3: TGTGCCAGCACTAGGGGGGGAGATGAAAAACTGTTTTTT. This gives the protein CASTRGGDEKLFF.

This chain links TRBV19 with TRBJ1-2, with D hard to call. Germline V gives CDR1 LNHDA, CDR2 SQIVND (reference sequence). Trimming removed 3 bases from V and 0 bases from J, with 5 bases in between. This CDR3 is built from 13 residues. The CDR3 nucleotides read TGTGCCAGTAGTATCTCCCCTAACTATGGCTACACCTTC. It yields the protein CASSISPNYGYTF.

This chain connects TRBV11-2 to TRBJ1-4; D ambiguous. The CDR3 is 13 residues long. V was pared by 0 bases and J by 15 bases, with 14 bases between. Germline loops: CDR1 SGHAT, CDR2 FQNNGV. This chain's CDR3 is CASSLESRGGMFF. The CDR3 nucleotides read TGTGCCAGCAGCTTAGAGTCACGGGGAGGGATGTTTTTT.

A few counts support this clone. The chain recombines TRBV7-9 with TRBJ2-5, with 8 positions matching TRBD2. After removal of 4 bases from V and 4 bases from J, the junction contained 14 bases not matched to a gene. CDR1 is SEHNR, CDR2 FQNEAQ, per germline (reference sequence). The CDR3 runs 17 residues. The chain's CDR3 is CASSYLDLAGGGETQYF. As DNA, the CDR3 is TGTGCCAGCAGCTACCTCGATCTAGCGGGTGGGGGAGAGACCCAGTACTTC.

This clone was observed a few times. This chain links TRBV5-5 with TRBJ1-5; TRBD1 agrees at 7 bases. The CDR3 is 13 amino acids. Trimming at V came to 4 bases and at J to 7 bases, leaving 5 bases not matched to a gene. Per the germline V gene, CDR1 is SGHKS and CDR2 is YYEKEE (reference sequence). The CDR3 bases are TGTGCCAGCAGCCTGACAGGGTACCAGCCCCAGCATTTT. Amino acid sequence: CASSLTGYQPQHF.